This T cell receptor beta chain was identified during a study of technical replicates of blood from a handful of donors. Profiling relied on immunoSEQ multiplex PCR, and the TCRdb table lists in-frame clones only, not all of them. The table shows approximately 79,000 clones, with approximately 95% occurring only once. The CDR3 length is 15 residues. Germline CDR1 reads SEHNR; CDR2 reads FQNEAQ (reference sequence). V lost 4 bases and J 4 bases, leaving 14 bases between the germline ends. The sequence came from a human donor in good health. This chain joins TRBV7-9 and TRBJ1-3; tentative D call: TRBD1 (5 bases). The sample consisted of T cells isolated from PBMCs. The DNA for the CDR3 is TGTGCCAGCAGCTCCCCCGGGACTAAAGGAAACACCATATATTTT. It yields the protein CASSSPGTKGNTIYF.